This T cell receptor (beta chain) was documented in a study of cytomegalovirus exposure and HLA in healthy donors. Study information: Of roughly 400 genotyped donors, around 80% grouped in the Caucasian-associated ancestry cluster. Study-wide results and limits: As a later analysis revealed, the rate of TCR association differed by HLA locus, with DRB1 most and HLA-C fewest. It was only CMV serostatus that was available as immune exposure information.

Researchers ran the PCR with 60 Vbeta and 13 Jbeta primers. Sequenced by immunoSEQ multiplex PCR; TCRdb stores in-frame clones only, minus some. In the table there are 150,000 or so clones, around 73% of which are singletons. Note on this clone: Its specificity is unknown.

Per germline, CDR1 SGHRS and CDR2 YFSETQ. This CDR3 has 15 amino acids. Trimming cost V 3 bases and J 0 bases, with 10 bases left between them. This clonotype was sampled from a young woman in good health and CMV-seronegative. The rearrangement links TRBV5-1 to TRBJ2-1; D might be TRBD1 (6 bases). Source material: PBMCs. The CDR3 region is CASSSQGSSYNEQFF. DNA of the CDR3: TGCGCCAGCAGCTCTCAGGGGAGCTCCTACAATGAGCAGTTCTTC.